These 8 T cell receptor beta chains were all obtained from the same sample, sequenced in a study of shared clonotypes between healthy human individuals. Profiled with immunoSEQ multiplex PCR; TCRdb holds only in-frame clones, not every one. The table shows about 520,000 clones, with roughly 95% occurring only once. The sequencing input was naive CD4+ T cells sorted from blood. Noted subset: CD45RA+ positively selected. The receptor source for this set is a woman in her 30s in good health.

The J gene is TRBJ2-2, the V gene TRBV5-1, with a possible D match to TRBD1 (5 bases). This CDR3 contains 15 residues. The V end was cut by 4 bases, the J end by 0 bases, with 10 bases between. Germline CDR1 is SGHRS and CDR2 is YFSETQ. The CDR3 spells CASSGWGANTGELFF. The CDR3 DNA reads TGCGCCAGCAGCGGGTGGGGCGCGAACACCGGGGAGCTGTTTTTT.

The chain combines TRBV28 with TRBJ2-3; TRBD1 might be the D (6 bases). Germline V gene lookup returns CDR1 MDHEN and CDR2 SYDVKM. V lost 2 bases and J 4 bases, leaving 10 bases between the germline ends. The CDR3 has 14 amino acids. This CDR3 reads CASSLPQGPDTQYF. Here the CDR3 DNA reads TGTGCCAGCAGTTTACCCCAGGGGCCAGATACGCAGTATTTT.

The chain carries TRBV4-1 and TRBJ2-1, with 10 nucleotides matching TRBD2. In germline, CDR1 is MGHRA, CDR2 YSYEKL. J gave up 9 bases and V 1 base, and 6 bases lay outside the gene matches. This CDR3 has 15 residues. The CDR3 DNA sequence: TGCGCCAGCAGCCAAGGTCTAGCGGGGGTAGTTGAGCAGTTCTTC. This encodes CASSQGLAGVVEQFF.

The rearrangement uses TRBV30 and TRBJ2-2; 9 nucleotides line up with TRBD1. This CDR3 has 15 residues. The germline V gene encodes CDR1 GTSNPN and CDR2 SVGIG (reference sequence). Trimming at V came to 0 bases and at J to 6 bases, leaving 5 bases not matched to a gene. CDR3 bases: TGTGCCTGGAGTGTAGGGACAGGGTTTTCCGGGGAGCTGTTTTTT. It specifies CAWSVGTGFSGELFF.

The chain uses TRBV29-1 and TRBJ1-1; D not certain. Trimming pared 8 bases from V and 3 bases from J, leaving 10 bases between. The V gene's germline CDR1 is SQVTM and CDR2 ANQGSEA. The length of the CDR3 is 11 residues. The CDR3 sequence: CSLSRDTEAFF. CDR3 nucleotides: TGCAGCCTTTCTAGGGACACTGAAGCTTTCTTT.

The chain recombines TRBV27 with TRBJ1-2; D might be TRBD1 (5 bases). The CDR3 extends over 14 amino acids. The germline V gene has CDR1 MNHEY and CDR2 SMNVEV (reference sequence). Between the trimmed V and J ends, which lost 5 bases and 7 bases, there was a span of 17 bases. CDR3 sequence: CASSPSRRVGGYTF. The CDR3 nucleotides read TGTGCCAGCAGTCCCTCTCGCAGGGTGGGTGGCTACACCTTC.

The CDR3 here is CASSRPRTGGNKETQYF. For the CDR3, the DNA is TGTGCCAGTAGTAGACCCAGGACAGGGGGAAACAAAGAGACCCAGTACTTC. The chain joins TRBV19 to TRBJ2-5, with 10 positions matching TRBD1. CDR1 and CDR2 (germline): LNHDA, SQIVND (reference sequence). The trim removed 4 bases at V and 3 bases at J, leaving 11 bases unmatched. The CDR3 has 17 amino acids.

This sequence joins TRBV11-2 and TRBJ1-1, with TRBD1 as a possible D gene (6 bases). The CDR3 spans 15 residues. V lost 5 bases and J 0 bases, leaving 13 bases between the germline ends. The germline V gene encodes CDR1 SGHAT and CDR2 FQNNGV. As DNA, the CDR3 is TGTGCCAGCAGCCCGGGGAGGGGGGTGAACACTGAAGCTTTCTTT. Residues: CASSPGRGVNTEAFF.